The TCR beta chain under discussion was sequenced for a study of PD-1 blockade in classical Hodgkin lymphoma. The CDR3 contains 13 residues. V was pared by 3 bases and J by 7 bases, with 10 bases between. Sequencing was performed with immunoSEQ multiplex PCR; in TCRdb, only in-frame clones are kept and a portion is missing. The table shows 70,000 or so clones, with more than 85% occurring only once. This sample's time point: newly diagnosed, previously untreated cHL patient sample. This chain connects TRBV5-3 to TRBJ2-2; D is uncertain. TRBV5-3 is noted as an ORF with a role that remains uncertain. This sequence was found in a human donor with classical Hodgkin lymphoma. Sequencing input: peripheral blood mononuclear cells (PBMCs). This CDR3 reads CARSSSKFGELFF. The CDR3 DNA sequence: TGTGCCAGAAGCTCCTCGAAATTCGGGGAGCTGTTTTTT.